Below, 19 T cell receptor beta chains from the same sample are listed, as sequenced in a study of tumor-infiltrating lymphocytes in primary liver carcinoma. Co-extracted RNA and DNA came from approximately 20-30 mg of unsorted bulk tissue. Total RNA (approximately 450 ng) served as template for TCR beta cDNA synthesis primed by a constant-region primer. TCR beta libraries came from three nested multiplex PCR rounds using slightly modified ARM-PCR. TRBV1-TRBV30 forward primers paired with a C-beta reverse primer drove the first two PCR rounds, about 10 cycles each. TCRdb re-called the multiplex PCR reads with MiXCR, one entry per CDR3 protein. In the table there are 100,000 to 150,000 distinct CDR3 sequences, 64% of which are singletons. Specimen: liver tumor tissue from sampling region 3. Stated subset: tumor region T3, left-lateral pole. The receptors come from a woman aged 60-70 years with primary liver carcinoma and hepatitis B virus infection.

Concerning this clonotype itself: One end of the junction fails to match germline, which may point to a read error. The V and J genes are TRBV11-2 and TRBJ1-3, with 9 bases matching TRBD1. The CDR3 covers 19 residues. In germline, CDR1 is SGHAT, CDR2 FQNNGV. CDR3 coding DNA: TGTGCCTGCAGCTCACGCCCGGACAGGGGAATGTACTCTGGAAACACCATATATTTT. It encodes CACSSRPDRGMYSGNTIYF. The complete variable domain, with remaining parts taken from reference TRBV11-2 and TRBJ1-3, reads EAGVAQSPRYKIIEKRQSVAFWCNPISGHATLYWYQQILGQGPKLLIQFQNNGVVDDSQLPKDRFSAERLKGVDSTLKIQPAKLEDSAVYLCACSSRPDRGMYSGNTIYFGEGSWLTVV.

Turning to this clonotype: As the CDR3 is not closed by the conserved phenylalanine or tryptophan, this likely results from a read error. The chain joins TRBV6-6 to TRBJ2-7; either TRBD1 or TRBD2 may fit D (5 bases each). The CDR3 extends over 13 amino acids. Per germline, CDR1 MNHNY and CDR2 SVGAGI (reference sequence). The V end lost 8 bases, the J end lost 2 bases, and 13 bases lay between the germline ends. The CDR3 here is CASSKGETYEQYH. CDR3 in DNA: TGTGCCAGCTCAAAAGGGGAGACCTACGAGCAGTACCAC.

This clonotype was counted only a few times. A much bigger clone sits one base away, suggesting this may be a read error. The CDR3 bases are TGTGCCAGCATTTCGGGACACCAAGGGGGCTACACCTTC. This gives the protein CASISGHQGGYTF. The rearrangement uses TRBV28 and TRBJ1-2; D might be TRBD1 (6 bases). V dropped 7 bases and J dropped 8 bases, with 17 bases sitting between them. From germline, CDR1 is MDHEN and CDR2 SYDVKM. The CDR3 sequence is 13 residues long.

This clonotype appeared a few times. The CDR3 bases are TGTGCCAGCAGCTTCTCGTCAGGGGGGAATGAGCAGTTCTTC. Amino acids: CASSFSSGGNEQFF. V usage is TRBV7-2 and J usage is TRBJ2-1; a weak D match, TRBD1 (7 bases). With 3 bases removed from V and 7 bases from J, the gap between germline ends came to 13 bases. The germline CDR1 and CDR2 sequences are SGHTA and FQGNSA. The CDR3 loop spans 14 amino acids.

This clonotype was counted once. The chain carries TRBV11-2 and TRBJ2-2; D ambiguous. V dropped 5 bases and J dropped 6 bases, with 22 bases sitting between them. The CDR3 totals 17 residues. CDR1 and CDR2 (germline): SGHAT, FQNNGV. CDR3 residues: CASSPVGMRLVSGELFF. The CDR3 DNA reads TGTGCCAGCAGCCCAGTAGGCATGAGACTTGTCTCCGGGGAGCTGTTTTTT.

Worth noting for this clonotype: Its ends do not fully match the called genes, so a read error is possible. The chain combines TRBV11-2 with TRBJ2-7; D not certain. In germline, CDR1 is SGHAT, CDR2 FQNNGV. The CDR3 is 15 residues long. The CDR3 sequence: CASSLDPACTYEQYF. CDR3 sequence (DNA): TGTGCAAGCAGCTTAGACCCTGCGTGTACCTACGAGCAGTACTTC.

This clonotype has a handful of counts. This chain connects TRBV11-2 to TRBJ2-1; D ambiguous. V was shortened by 0 bases and J by 10 bases, with 10 bases between the two germline ends. Germline V gene data show CDR1 as SGHAT and CDR2 as FQNNGV. The CDR3 spans 13 residues. CDR3 DNA: TGTGCCAGCAGCTTAGACCGGGTAAGAGAGCAGTTCTTC. Translation gives CASSLDRVREQFF.

This clonotype is a singleton in its sample. The junction departs from the called germline gene at one end, perhaps through a read error. This chain connects TRBV11-3 to TRBJ2-3, with D uncertain. Germline values: CDR1 SGHNT, CDR2 YENEEA. The CDR3 has 14 residues. CDR3 sequence reads: CASSLDPPSFTPFF. CDR3 in DNA: TGTGCCAGCAGCTTAGATCCGCCCAGTTTCACACCCTTTTTC.

This clonotype was counted once. A much larger clone differs by one base, so this may be a read error. This chain links TRBV13 with TRBJ2-2; 14 positions match TRBD2. The CDR3 runs 17 residues. The germline V gene encodes CDR1 PRHDT and CDR2 FYEKMQ (reference sequence). This chain's CDR3 is CASSRGLAGDGTGKLFF. CDR3 coding DNA: TGTGCCAGCAGCCGGGGACTAGCGGGAGACGGCACCGGGAAGCTGTTTTTT.

This clonotype came up many times. The gene calls are TRBV6-6 and TRBJ1-4; 9 bases match TRBD1. V shed 2 bases and J 0 bases; nucleotides not matched to a gene: 4. CDR1 and CDR2 from the germline V gene are MNHNY and SVGAGI (reference sequence). The CDR3 contains 17 residues. This CDR3 reads CASSYPGQGPTNEKLFF. As DNA, the CDR3 is TGTGCCAGCAGTTACCCCGGACAGGGGCCAACTAATGAAAAACTGTTTTTT.

The chain employs TRBV11-2 and TRBJ2-3, with 7 bases aligning to TRBD2. CDR1 and CDR2 from the germline V gene are SGHAT and FQNNGV. Unmatched junction bases numbered 3, after V lost 3 bases and J lost 3 bases. This CDR3 comprises 14 residues. CDR3 sequence (DNA): TGTGCCAGCAGCTTCGGACTAGGAACAGATACGCAGTATTTT. This encodes CASSFGLGTDTQYF. Looking up the rest from reference TRBV11-2 and TRBJ2-3 gives the full variable domain: EAGVAQSPRYKIIEKRQSVAFWCNPISGHATLYWYQQILGQGPKLLIQFQNNGVVDDSQLPKDRFSAERLKGVDSTLKIQPAKLEDSAVYLCASSFGLGTDTQYFGPGTRLTVL.

This clonotype was counted ten times or more. This chain uses TRBV5-6 with TRBJ2-3; 9 nucleotides agree with TRBD2. Germline CDR1 reads SGHDT; CDR2 reads YYEEEE. The CDR3 spans 17 residues. Trimming removed 4 bases from V and 6 bases from J; junction bases left unmatched: 15. CDR3 in DNA: TGTGCCAGCAGCCTGGGGACTAGCACAGTCCTAAGGGATACGCAGTATTTT. Residues: CASSLGTSTVLRDTQYF. Full variable domain (missing parts from reference TRBV5-6 and TRBJ2-3): DAGVTQSPTHLIKTRGQQVTLRCSPKSGHDTVSWYQQALGQGPQFIFQYYEEEERQRGNFPDRFSGHQFPNYSSELNVNALLLGDSALYLCASSLGTSTVLRDTQYFGPGTRLTVL.

Of note for this clonotype: This may come from a read error, since a much larger clone is one base off. This chain joins TRBV6-5 and TRBJ2-1; 9 bases are a match to TRBD2. The CDR3 contains 14 residues. Germline V gives CDR1 MNHEY, CDR2 SVGAGI. The V gene end was trimmed by 7 bases and the J gene end by 4 bases; junction bases not matched to a gene: 5. This CDR3 is CASKVLAGYNEQFF. In DNA form, the CDR3 reads TGTGCCAGCAAAGTACTAGCGGGTTACAATGAGCAGTTCTTC.

Of note for this clonotype: It may be a read error: a sequence one base away is much more abundant. The rearrangement uses TRBV7-8 and TRBJ1-5; TRBD1 might be the D (6 bases). The germline CDR1 and CDR2 sequences are SGHVS and FQNEAQ. The CDR3 covers 15 residues. The CDR3 spells CASSLANRADQPKHF. CDR3 bases: TGTGCCAGCAGCTTAGCGAACAGGGCGGATCAGCCCAAGCATTTT.

With regard to this clonotype: It may be a read error: a sequence one base away is much more abundant. The chain couples TRBV24-1 to TRBJ2-2; D gene unclear. Trimming pared 4 bases from V and 3 bases from J, leaving 5 bases between. Germline lookup yields CDR1 KGHDR and CDR2 SFDVKD. This CDR3 contains 13 residues. CDR3 amino acids: CATSEPYTGELFF. The CDR3 DNA is TGTGCCACCAGTGAACCCTACACCGGGGAGCTGTTTTTT.

Concerning this clonotype itself: The junction differs from germline at one of its ends, possibly a read error. This chain joins TRBV11-2 and TRBJ2-2; perhaps D is TRBD1 or TRBD2 (5 bases each). In germline, CDR1 is SGHAT, CDR2 FQNNGV. The CDR3 runs 16 residues. CDR3 loop: CASSAGHSLNTGELSF. The CDR3 DNA reads TGTGCCAGCAGCGCAGGACACTCCTTGAACACCGGGGAACTGTCTTTT.

The gene calls are TRBV12-5 and TRBJ1-1, with D unclear. Trimming shortened V by 5 bases and J by 1 base, and 11 bases separated the two germline ends. The length of the CDR3 is 14 residues. Germline CDR1 reads LGHNT; CDR2 reads FRNRAP. This CDR3 is CASGARTANTEAFF. CDR3 DNA: TGTGCTAGTGGTGCCCGGACCGCGAACACTGAAGCTTTCTTT.

Remarks on this clonotype: This may be a read error, as it is one base from a much larger clone. The genes are TRBV30 and TRBJ2-2, with D tentatively TRBD2 (5 bases). The CDR3 sequence is 14 residues long. Between the trimmed V and J ends, which lost 0 bases and 9 bases, there was a span of 14 bases. Looked up from germline, CDR1 is GTSNPN and CDR2 is SVGIG (reference sequence). CDR3 in amino acids: CAWSVGLTSRELFF. CDR3 sequence (DNA): TGTGCCTGGAGTGTAGGACTCACCTCCAGGGAGCTGTTTTTT.

On this clonotype itself: This CDR3 fails to terminate in the conserved phenylalanine or tryptophan, so it likely reflects a read error. V and J are TRBV12-3 or TRBV12-4 and TRBJ1-1; 7 bases map to TRBD1. The CDR3 sequence is 15 residues long. The CDR3 sequence is CTSSIRDSLLREAFY. The CDR3 DNA reads TGTACCAGCAGTATCCGGGACAGTCTCTTAAGGGAAGCTTTCTAT.